The rows below give T cell receptor beta chains drawn from one sample of a study of blood T cells in healthy people across ages. TCRdb fed the 5' RACE reads into MiXCR, producing one record per CDR3 protein. In the table there are some 550,000 distinct CDR3 sequences, more than 45% of which are singletons. The source material was blood. The source of these receptors is an elderly man in good health. CDR3s include the opening cysteine and the closing phenylalanine or tryptophan. D genes are given only for firm matches.

TRBV9	TRBJ2-6	NA	CASSVDPSGANVLTF
TRBV21-1	TRBJ2-1	NA	CASSKGPASGRYNEQFF
TRBV29-1	TRBJ2-7	NA	CSALEGVAASYEQYF
TRBV4-2	TRBJ2-6	NA	CASSQVLDISGANVLTF
TRBV7-2	TRBJ1-2	NA	CASSLPGRNYGYTF
TRBV15	TRBJ1-6	NA	CATSRDGDILNSPLHF
TRBV12-3/TRBV12-4	TRBJ1-1	NA	CASSPGRVTEAFF
TRBV6-5	TRBJ1-1	NA	CASSVGRGNTEAFF
TRBV7-2	TRBJ2-1	NA	CASSLAQGGAYNEQFF
TRBV4-3	TRBJ2-3	TRBD2	CASSRGAGGPGDTQYF
TRBV7-9	TRBJ1-2	NA	CASSAGIYGYTF
TRBV9	TRBJ2-7	TRBD1	CASSTTGTALRQQYF
TRBV12-3/TRBV12-4	TRBJ1-3	NA	CASTLGRNTIYF
TRBV5-1	TRBJ2-1	NA	CASSLMPSSDEQFF
TRBV7-2	TRBJ1-6	TRBD1	CASSLASRQGVSPPHF
TRBV7-2	TRBJ2-5	NA	CASSLRNLGTQYF
TRBV5-1	NA	NA	CASSLDTYNEQYF
TRBV20-1	TRBJ2-1	NA	CSGLTGNHYNEQFF
TRBV28	TRBJ2-3	TRBD2	CASSAPGLAGSTQYF
TRBV12-3/TRBV12-4	TRBJ1-2	NA	CASSLAGTNYGYTF
TRBV7-9	TRBJ2-1	TRBD2	CASSLVAGGPNEQFF
TRBV6-6	TRBJ1-2	NA	CASSYVYGYTF
TRBV3-1	TRBJ1-2	TRBD1	CASSPRTGGGGYTF
TRBV5-1	TRBJ2-1	TRBD1	CASTLETGGIRHEQFF
TRBV6-6	TRBJ2-3	NA	CASSYEVTGTGGAQYF
TRBV21-1	TRBJ1-2	NA	CASTKGGQAIRYGYTF
TRBV5-5	TRBJ2-3	TRBD2	CASSLGLAEDTQYF